The 24 T cell receptor beta chains presented below share a single source sample, sequenced in a study of blood T cell repertoires in COVID-19. TCRdb's copy holds only in-frame clones and misses some; the assay was immunoSEQ multiplex PCR. The profile shows 200,000 to 300,000 clones, 90% of them singletons. Material: peripheral blood. These receptors were taken from a woman aged 40 to 50 with acute or convalescent COVID-19.

In this sample, this clone turned up once. V usage is TRBV10-3 and J usage is TRBJ2-3; D is perhaps TRBD1 (5 bases). The V gene lost 8 bases and the J gene lost 0 bases, with 12 bases spanning the gap. This CDR3 region has 14 residues. Germline CDR1 ENHRY, CDR2 SYGVKD. The CDR3 DNA follows: TGTGCCATCGGCCAGGGTGTAAGCACAGATACGCAGTATTTT. Translation gives CAIGQGVSTDTQYF.

The rearrangement joins TRBV5-4 to TRBJ1-1; tentatively, D is TRBD1 (5 bases). With 0 bases removed from V and 1 base from J, the gap between germline ends came to 10 bases. Germline values: CDR1 SGHNT, CDR2 YYREEE (reference sequence). CDR3 length: 15 residues. The CDR3 nucleotides read TGTGCCAGCAGCTTGGCTAGGCAGGGGAACACTGAAGCTTTCTTT. It specifies CASSLARQGNTEAFF.

The chain combines TRBV24-1 with TRBJ1-1; possibly TRBD1 for D (6 bases). The V end lost 9 bases, the J end lost 5 bases, and 15 bases lay between the germline ends. Germline assignment: CDR1 KGHDR and CDR2 SFDVKD. This CDR3 has 13 amino acids. CDR3 in amino acids: CATRKTGRTEAFF. In nucleotides, the CDR3 is TGTGCCACCCGAAAGACAGGAAGGACTGAAGCTTTCTTT.

V is TRBV5-1 and J is TRBJ2-3; 15 bases map to TRBD2. The ends lost 2 bases at V and 1 base at J; junction bases unmatched: 8. This CDR3 region has 19 residues. Germline assignment: CDR1 SGHRS and CDR2 YFSETQ. The CDR3 spells CASSFRTSGGAGGTDTQYF. The CDR3 DNA sequence: TGCGCCAGCAGCTTCCGGACTAGCGGGGGGGCTGGAGGCACAGATACGCAGTATTTT.

The chain joins TRBV19 to TRBJ2-2, with D possibly being TRBD2 (7 bases). From germline, CDR1 is LNHDA and CDR2 SQIVND (reference sequence). The CDR3 has 14 amino acids. The V gene lost 7 bases and the J gene lost 6 bases, with 15 bases spanning the gap. This chain's CDR3 is CASKNREGPGELFF. CDR3 bases: TGTGCCAGTAAGAACAGGGAGGGTCCCGGGGAGCTGTTTTTT.

V gene TRBV19 combines with J gene TRBJ1-4; 7 bases agree with TRBD1. Germline lookup yields CDR1 LNHDA and CDR2 SQIVND (reference sequence). There are 13 residues in the CDR3. Trimming cost V 6 bases and J 8 bases; bases outside gene matches: 6. CDR3 sequence: CASSSRGAEKLFF. The CDR3, as DNA: TGTGCCAGTAGCTCCAGGGGGGCGGAAAAACTGTTTTTT.

The chain has TRBV3-1 (or the pseudogene TRBV3-2) and TRBJ2-5; the match to TRBD2 covers 9 bases. Germline V gene data show CDR1 as LGHDT and CDR2 as YNNKEL (reference sequence). Unmatched junction bases numbered 8, after V lost 4 bases and J lost 5 bases. This CDR3 is 15 amino acids long. The DNA of the CDR3 is TGTGCCAGCAGCCTCCGCGGGGGGGCGAGGGAGACCCAGTACTTC. Translating it yields CASSLRGGARETQYF.

The chain is built from TRBV5-1 and TRBJ2-3, with TRBD1 as a possible D gene (6 bases). The CDR3 sequence is 16 residues long. Trimming pared 0 bases from V and 4 bases from J, leaving 15 bases between. Germline CDR1 SGHRS, CDR2 YFSETQ. The CDR3 is CASSLAETGWADTQYF. CDR3 in DNA: TGCGCCAGCAGCTTGGCCGAGACAGGATGGGCAGATACGCAGTATTTT.

This rearrangement joins TRBV4-2 to TRBJ1-1; no clear D. Per germline, CDR1 LGHNA and CDR2 YNFKEQ. Trimming pared 1 base from V and 4 bases from J, leaving 13 bases between. This CDR3 is 15 amino acids long. The CDR3 region is CASSQGRARGTEAFF. CDR3 nucleotide sequence: TGTGCCAGCAGCCAAGGTAGGGCGCGGGGCACTGAAGCTTTCTTT.

The chain employs TRBV5-4 and TRBJ2-5; 7 positions agree with TRBD1. CDR1 is SGHNT, CDR2 YYREEE, per germline (reference sequence). The CDR3 extends over 15 amino acids. V was clipped by 2 bases and J by 4 bases; unmatched bases: 8. Here the CDR3 DNA reads TGTGCCAGCAGCTTTTCAACAGGGGAGACAGAGACCCAGTACTTC. Translation gives CASSFSTGETETQYF. Drawing the rest from reference TRBV5-4 and TRBJ2-5, the complete variable domain is ETGVTQSPTHLIKTRGQQVTLRCSSQSGHNTVSWYQQALGQGPQFIFQYYREEENGRGNFPPRFSGLQFPNYSSELNVNALELDDSALYLCASSFSTGETETQYFGPGTRLLVL.

This chain uses TRBV7-8 with TRBJ1-4; unclear D gene. CDR1 is SGHVS and CDR2 is FQNEAQ in the germline V gene. The CDR3 is made up of 14 amino acids. The V end was cut by 3 bases, the J end by 8 bases, with 13 bases between. CDR3 region: CASSFLARVEKLFF. Written as DNA, the CDR3 is TGTGCCAGCAGCTTTCTCGCCCGAGTCGAAAAACTGTTTTTT.

The chain combines TRBV4-2 with TRBJ2-5, with 10 bases lining up with TRBD2. Germline CDR1 reads LGHNA; CDR2 reads YNFKEQ. This CDR3 region has 19 residues. V trimming: 4 bases; J trimming: 4 bases; junction bases outside the gene matches: 18. CDR3 residues: CASSPLRSGGAGALETQYF. Written as DNA, the CDR3 is TGTGCCAGCAGCCCACTGCGAAGCGGGGGGGCGGGGGCCTTAGAGACCCAGTACTTC.

This chain joins TRBV12-3 or TRBV12-4 and TRBJ1-2; TRBD1 might be the D (5 bases). This CDR3 spans 13 amino acids. V shed 3 bases and J shed 8 bases, with 13 bases lying between them. The chain's CDR3 is CASSFGAPLGYTF. The DNA for the CDR3 is TGTGCCAGCAGTTTTGGGGCCCCTTTAGGCTACACCTTC.

The chain has TRBV5-6 and TRBJ2-1; 10 positions match TRBD2. Germline V gene data show CDR1 as SGHDT and CDR2 as YYEEEE. The CDR3 is 14 amino acids. Trimming at V came to 3 bases and at J to 7 bases, leaving 4 bases not matched to a gene. CDR3 in amino acids: CASSWGTSVNEQFF. DNA of the CDR3: TGTGCCAGCAGCTGGGGGACTAGCGTGAATGAGCAGTTCTTC. The complete variable domain, with remaining parts taken from reference TRBV5-6 and TRBJ2-1, reads DAGVTQSPTHLIKTRGQQVTLRCSPKSGHDTVSWYQQALGQGPQFIFQYYEEEERQRGNFPDRFSGHQFPNYSSELNVNALLLGDSALYLCASSWGTSVNEQFFGPGTRLTVL.

On this clone itself: The junction departs from the called germline gene at one end, perhaps through a read error. The rearrangement joins TRBV5-6 to TRBJ1-1; 7 nucleotides match TRBD1. Germline V lookup: CDR1 SGHDT, CDR2 YYEEEE. The CDR3 has 12 residues. The CDR3 coding sequence is TGTGCCAGCAGCTTGGCCTACAGGGGTCGGGCCTTT. Translating gives CASSLAYRGRAF. The full variable domain, rest sourced from reference TRBV5-6 and TRBJ1-1, is DAGVTQSPTHLIKTRGQQVTLRCSPKSGHDTVSWYQQALGQGPQFIFQYYEEEERQRGNFPDRFSGHQFPNYSSELNVNALLLGDSALYLCASSLAYRGRAFGQGTRLTVV.

The J gene is TRBJ1-6, the V gene TRBV18, with 10 bases identical to TRBD1. Germline V gene data show CDR1 as KGHSH and CDR2 as LQKENI. Trimming cost V 3 bases and J 10 bases; bases outside gene matches: 3. The CDR3 sequence is 14 residues long. CDR3 coding DNA: TGTGCCAGCTCACCGACAGGGGGCCAGTCACCCCTCCACTTT. Encoded protein: CASSPTGGQSPLHF.

CDR3 coding DNA: TGTGCCAGCAGCTTAGGAGGGGGTTTCACTGAAGCTTTCTTT. Amino acid sequence: CASSLGGGFTEAFF. This chain uses TRBV11-2 with TRBJ1-1; the D gene is possibly TRBD1 (6 bases). The CDR3 is made up of 14 amino acids. Germline assignment: CDR1 SGHAT and CDR2 FQNNGV. V dropped 1 base and J dropped 4 bases, with 10 bases sitting between them.

The rearrangement links TRBV5-5 to TRBJ1-6; 7 bases align to TRBD1. CDR3 length: 16 residues. V lost 0 bases, J lost 9 bases, and 9 bases stayed unmatched. Per germline, CDR1 SGHKS and CDR2 YYEKEE (reference sequence). The CDR3 sequence: CASSLAPGGYASPLHF. The CDR3, as DNA: TGTGCCAGCAGCTTGGCCCCAGGGGGGTATGCTTCACCCCTCCACTTT.

The CDR3 DNA is TGTGCCAGCAGTGAAGCACAGGGGTCTGTGTCACCCCTCCACTTT. It codes for CASSEAQGSVSPLHF. The genes are TRBV6-1 and TRBJ1-6; TRBD1 agrees at 7 bases. The CDR3 contains 15 residues. Trimming at V came to 0 bases and at J to 10 bases, leaving 6 bases not matched to a gene. Germline assignment: CDR1 MNHNS and CDR2 SASEGT.

This rearrangement joins TRBV2 to TRBJ2-4, with TRBD2 as a possible D gene (6 bases). The V gene's germline CDR1 is SNHLY and CDR2 FYNNEI. The CDR3 extends over 15 amino acids. V was trimmed by 6 bases and J by 9 bases, leaving 21 bases between them. In DNA form, the CDR3 reads TGTGCCAGCAGGGGATCCGGGACTCAAAGGGGCATTCAGTACTTC. It specifies CASRGSGTQRGIQYF. The variable domain in full, with the rest retrieved from reference TRBV2 and TRBJ2-4, is EPEVTQTPSHQVTQMGQEVILRCVPISNHLYFYWYRQILGQKVEFLVSFYNNEISEKSEIFDDQFSVERPDGSNFTLKIRSTKLEDSAMYFCASRGSGTQRGIQYFGAGTRLSVL.

The gene calls are TRBV19 and TRBJ1-2; the D is unclear. CDR1 and CDR2 from the germline V gene are LNHDA and SQIVND (reference sequence). Trimming shortened V by 3 bases and J by 7 bases, and 9 bases separated the two germline ends. This CDR3 is 12 amino acids long. CDR3 protein: CASSILGSGYTF. CDR3 DNA: TGTGCCAGTAGTATCTTAGGGAGTGGCTACACCTTC. Combining the CDR3 with reference TRBV19 and TRBJ1-2 gives the whole variable domain DGGITQSPKYLFRKEGQNVTLSCEQNLNHDAMYWYRQDPGQGLRLIYYSQIVNDFQKGDIAEGYSVSREKKESFPLTVTSAQKNPTAFYLCASSILGSGYTFGSGTRLTVV.

This clone was seen a few times. V is TRBV5-1 and J is TRBJ1-1, with 11 positions matching TRBD1. J was trimmed by 11 bases and V by 4 bases; bases with no gene match: 10. Germline V gene data show CDR1 as SGHRS and CDR2 as YFSETQ. The CDR3 runs 14 residues. The DNA for the CDR3 is TGCGCCAGCAGCGTCGGGACAGGGGGTTTGGTGGCTTTCTTT. Translation: CASSVGTGGLVAFF.

The J gene is TRBJ1-4, the V gene TRBV5-1; 8 bases match TRBD1. Germline lookup yields CDR1 SGHRS and CDR2 YFSETQ. V was clipped by 2 bases and J by 1 base; unmatched bases: 10. There are 18 residues in the CDR3. CDR3 region: CASSFPPIDRGTNEKLFF. For the CDR3, the DNA is TGCGCCAGCAGCTTCCCACCCATCGACAGGGGAACTAATGAAAAACTGTTTTTT. The whole variable domain, filled in from reference TRBV5-1 and TRBJ1-4, reads KAGVTQTPRYLIKTRGQQVTLSCSPISGHRSVSWYQQTPGQGLQFLFEYFSETQRNKGNFPGRFSGRQFSNSRSEMNVSTLELGDSALYLCASSFPPIDRGTNEKLFFGSGTQLSVL.

This clone was found a few times. The rearrangement links TRBV5-1 to TRBJ2-7; no clear D. CDR3 length: 14 amino acids. The germline V gene has CDR1 SGHRS and CDR2 YFSETQ. V gave up 0 bases and J gave up 2 bases, with 9 bases separating them. The CDR3 sequence is CASSLEPGPYEQYV. The CDR3 DNA follows: TGCGCCAGCAGCTTGGAGCCAGGCCCCTACGAGCAGTACGTC.